These 2 T cell receptor beta chains were all obtained from the same sample, sequenced in a study of beta chain features in type 1 diabetes. Of the isolated RNA, all was reverse transcribed, and so the sequenced material was expressed TCRB transcripts. The data were produced by immunoSEQ multiplex PCR, yet TCRdb's version contains in-frame clones alone and is incomplete. Seen here are around 170,000 clones, less than 9.5% observed once, and the top ten hold over 2%. The material sequenced was central memory CD4+ T cells from blood. Every receptor here comes from a woman younger than 35 in good health.

This clone was detected ten times or more. The chain is built from TRBV29-1 and TRBJ1-1, with 9 nucleotides matching TRBD1. J gave up 11 bases and V 3 bases, and 13 bases lay outside the gene matches. Germline V gene data show CDR1 as SQVTM and CDR2 as ANQGSEA. This CDR3 is built from 14 residues. DNA of the CDR3: TGCAGCGTTGATCCCCTAGGACAGGGGAGCGGCGCTTTCTTT. It is translated as CSVDPLGQGSGAFF.

The chain links TRBV6-1 to TRBJ1-5, with TRBD1 as a possible D gene (5 bases). The germline V gene has CDR1 MNHNS and CDR2 SASEGT. Trimming stripped 6 bases from V and 3 bases from J, with 9 bases between. The CDR3 is 13 amino acids. The CDR3 coding sequence is TGTGCCAGCAGGCGGGACCTCAATCAGCCCCAGCATTTT. Residues: CASRRDLNQPQHF.